A single sample is the source of the 18 T cell receptor beta chains below, sequenced in a study of T cell changes during pregnancy in multiple sclerosis. The method was immunoSEQ multiplex PCR; TCRdb's version includes in-frame clones alone and lacks a portion of them. In the table there are 75,000 to 95,000 clones, over 85% of which are singletons. This specimen consisted of CD4+ T cells from peripheral blood mononuclear cells, obtained after pregnancy. All receptors derive from a female donor with multiple sclerosis, enrolled in a pregnancy study.

The rearrangement joins TRBV5-6 to TRBJ1-2; 8 bases are a match to TRBD1. V lost 2 bases and J lost 6; bases outside the gene matches: 6. This CDR3 region has 14 residues. From germline, CDR1 is SGHDT and CDR2 YYEEEE. The CDR3 sequence is CASSFGQGADGYTF. The CDR3 nucleotides read TGTGCCAGCAGCTTTGGGCAGGGGGCCGATGGCTACACCTTC.

This sequence joins TRBV15 and TRBJ1-5; D uncertain. The CDR3 runs to 17 residues. V shed 1 base and J shed 0 bases, with 13 bases lying between them. Per germline, CDR1 LNHNV and CDR2 YYDKDF (reference sequence). The CDR3 loop is CATSRGNGGYSNQPQHF. Written as DNA, the CDR3 is TGTGCCACCAGCAGAGGAAATGGAGGGTATAGCAATCAGCCCCAGCATTTT.

The CDR3 here is CASSQAGAETQYF. The DNA for the CDR3 is TGTGCCAGCAGCCAGGCAGGGGCAGAGACCCAGTACTTC. This chain joins TRBV14 and TRBJ2-5; a weak D match, TRBD1 (6 bases). The CDR3 is 13 amino acids. Between the trimmed V and J ends, which lost 3 bases and 4 bases, there was a span of 9 bases. CDR1 and CDR2 (germline): SGHDN, FVKESK.

This chain connects TRBV5-4 to TRBJ2-6; a possible D gene is TRBD1 (6 bases). The CDR3 sequence is 16 residues long. Germline V gene lookup returns CDR1 SGHNT and CDR2 YYREEE (reference sequence). V lost 4 bases and J lost 4, with 15 bases in between. The DNA for the CDR3 is TGTGCCAGCAGCCGGCCACAGGGTGCGGGGGCCAACGTCCTGACTTTC. Protein sequence: CASSRPQGAGANVLTF.

CDR3 in DNA: TGTGCCAGCAGCAGCTTTTCGGGACAAGGCTATGGCTACACCTTC. Translated: CASSSFSGQGYGYTF. V and J are TRBV5-8 and TRBJ1-2, with D possibly matching TRBD1 (6 bases). V gave up 4 bases and J gave up 4 bases, with 17 bases separating them. The CDR3 has 15 amino acids. CDR1 is SGHTS, CDR2 YDEGEE, per germline.

The V and J genes are TRBV5-6 and TRBJ2-1; 10 nucleotides agree with TRBD2. J gave up 8 bases and V 3 bases, and 11 bases lay outside the gene matches. The CDR3 runs to 16 residues. From germline, CDR1 is SGHDT and CDR2 YYEEEE. The CDR3 loop reads CASSSLGAGGPYEQFF. The CDR3 DNA is TGTGCCAGCAGCTCCCTTGGAGCGGGAGGGCCATATGAGCAGTTCTTC.

The chain joins TRBV30 to TRBJ1-2; D is possibly TRBD1 (6 bases). Trimming took 0 bases from V and 7 from J, leaving 12 bases between them. Germline V gene data show CDR1 as GTSNPN and CDR2 as SVGIG (reference sequence). The CDR3 covers 13 residues. CDR3 in DNA: TGTGCCTGGAGTGTCACAGGGAACGGTGGCTACACCTTC. This translates into CAWSVTGNGGYTF.

This clone came up a few times. The chain has TRBV6-5 and TRBJ2-3; the D gene is possibly TRBD1 (5 bases). Germline V CDR1 and CDR2: MNHEY, SVGAGI. The CDR3 length is 13 residues. Trimming removed 5 bases at V and 7 bases at J, with 13 bases between. The CDR3 coding sequence is TGTGCCAGCAGTGGAAACCAGGGAAATACGCAGTATTTT. This encodes CASSGNQGNTQYF.

J is TRBJ2-6 and V is TRBV6-1, with 9 bases identical to TRBD2. This CDR3 spans 16 amino acids. Trimming took 2 bases from V and 1 from J; bases not matched to a gene: 0. Germline CDR1 is MNHNS and CDR2 is SASEGT. In DNA, the CDR3 is TGTGCCAGCAGTGAACTAGCGGGATCTGGGGCCAACGTCCTGACTTTC. It translates to CASSELAGSGANVLTF.

This clone is a singleton in its sample. V is TRBV10-2 and J is TRBJ1-6, with 7 bases matching TRBD1. The CDR3 loop spans 14 amino acids. J lost 8 bases, V lost 2 bases, and 3 bases had no gene match. From germline, CDR1 is WSHSY and CDR2 SAAADI. The CDR3: CASSERGPDSPLHF. In DNA form, the CDR3 reads TGCGCCAGCAGTGAGAGGGGGCCGGATTCACCCCTCCACTTT.

The CDR3: CASSGASGIGEQYF. DNA for the CDR3: TGTGCCAGTAGCGGGGCTAGCGGGATCGGCGAGCAGTACTTC. The chain combines TRBV19 with TRBJ2-7, with 9 bases matching TRBD2. Trimming at V came to 6 bases and at J to 6 bases, leaving 9 bases not matched to a gene. The germline V gene has CDR1 LNHDA and CDR2 SQIVND (reference sequence). This CDR3 contains 14 residues.

V gene TRBV28 combines with J gene TRBJ1-2, with a tentative D call TRBD1 (6 bases). Trimming removed 3 bases at V and 7 bases at J, with 21 bases between. Germline lookup yields CDR1 MDHEN and CDR2 SYDVKM. CDR3 size: 16 residues. CDR3 nucleotides: TGTGCCAGCAGTTTCCTGGACAGACCCGCTAGTGGTGGCTACACCTTC. This encodes CASSFLDRPASGGYTF.

This chain uses TRBV28 with TRBJ1-1; D remains unclear. The CDR3 sequence is 16 residues long. In germline, CDR1 is MDHEN, CDR2 SYDVKM. V shed 2 bases and J shed 4 bases, with 17 bases lying between them. Here the CDR3 DNA reads TGTGCCAGCAGTTTAGCCGGGGAACGGCGGGTCACTGAAGCTTTCTTT. Its protein product is CASSLAGERRVTEAFF. Complete variable domain (other parts from reference TRBV28 and TRBJ1-1): DVKVTQSSRYLVKRTGEKVFLECVQDMDHENMFWYRQDPGLGLRLIYFSYDVKMKEKGDIPEGYSVSREKKERFSLILESASTNQTSMYLCASSLAGERRVTEAFFGQGTRLTVV.

This clone was observed once. The chain joins TRBV7-2 to TRBJ2-2, with 7 bases matching TRBD2. V dropped 1 base and J dropped 5; count of bases not matched to a gene: 16. CDR3 length equals 19 residues. Per germline, CDR1 SGHTA and CDR2 FQGNSA. DNA for the CDR3: TGTGCCAGCAGCTTAGAGGTTAATAGCGGGTATACCTGGACCGGGGAGCTGTTTTTT. This encodes CASSLEVNSGYTWTGELFF.

Concerning this clone itself: This sample also contains other DNA sequences that code for the same CDR3. The chain joins TRBV6-6 to TRBJ1-3; D is unresolved. The germline gives CDR1 MNHNY, CDR2 SVGAGI (reference sequence). This CDR3 has 14 residues. Deletions cut 4 bases from V and 3 bases from J, with 10 bases between. CDR3 protein: CASSFGGSGNTIYF. CDR3 in DNA: TGTGCCAGCAGTTTTGGAGGGAGTGGAAACACCATATATTTT.

This chain connects TRBV6-5 to TRBJ1-1; TRBD1 matches at 9 bases. V lost 6 bases and J lost 12; bases outside the gene matches: 14. The germline V gene has CDR1 MNHEY and CDR2 SVGAGI. CDR3 length: 14 amino acids. The CDR3 protein is CASRYNLGTGKTFF. The CDR3 DNA reads TGTGCCAGCAGGTACAATCTGGGGACAGGGAAAACTTTCTTT.

V is TRBV11-2 and J is TRBJ2-3, with 9 bases identical to TRBD1. Per germline, CDR1 SGHAT and CDR2 FQNNGV. The CDR3 is 16 amino acids. V lost 4 bases and J lost 0; bases outside the gene matches: 5. The DNA of the CDR3 is TGTGCCAGCAGCTCACAGGGGGCCACGAGCACAGATACGCAGTATTTT. Amino acids: CASSSQGATSTDTQYF.

This clone appeared a few times. The rearrangement links TRBV19 to TRBJ2-7; 9 bases fit TRBD2. The J segment lost 3 bases and the V segment lost 3 bases, leaving 6 bases of the junction unmatched. This CDR3 is 15 amino acids long. Germline values: CDR1 LNHDA, CDR2 SQIVND (reference sequence). CDR3 DNA sequence: TGTGCCAGTAGTATGTTAGCGGGAGCCGTCTACGAGCAGTACTTC. It specifies CASSMLAGAVYEQYF. Complete variable domain (other parts from reference TRBV19 and TRBJ2-7): DGGITQSPKYLFRKEGQNVTLSCEQNLNHDAMYWYRQDPGQGLRLIYYSQIVNDFQKGDIAEGYSVSREKKESFPLTVTSAQKNPTAFYLCASSMLAGAVYEQYFGPGTRLTVT.